The present T cell receptor (beta chain) was sequenced within a study of CD8+ T cells in alopecia areata. RNA extraction was followed by reverse transcription into cDNA, which acted as the sequencing template. Using immunoSEQ multiplex PCR, the repertoire was profiled, and TCRdb retains in-frame clones only, with some absent. This table holds approximately 210,000 clones, approximately 45% found once. As to treatment: oral pan-JAK inhibitor, 5-10 mg twice daily. Both peripheral blood and punch biopsies of lesional scalp skin were obtained from patients who had alopecia areata. The CDR3 sequence is 12 residues long. The germline gives CDR1 LGHNA, CDR2 YNFKEQ. J gave up 14 bases and V 1 base, and 5 bases lay outside the gene matches. Overall study findings and caveats: Among the top 100, expanded CD8+ clones, as well as scalp clonality, were significantly decreased by tofacitinib. In patients, TCRs were shared less clearly than in mice, and HLA may possibly be involved. Just one nonresponder means the tie between baseline CD8+ expansion and response stays uncertain.

A single count supports this clone. No antigen is known for it. The chain recombines TRBV4-2 with TRBJ2-1; TRBD2 agrees at 7 bases. The TCR comes from a human donor with alopecia areata. The material was CD4+ T cells sorted from blood, obtained around week 36, from a patient treated with tofacitinib. The chain's CDR3 is CASSQARREKFF. DNA for the CDR3: TGTGCCAGCAGCCAAGCTCGGCGGGAGAAGTTCTTC.